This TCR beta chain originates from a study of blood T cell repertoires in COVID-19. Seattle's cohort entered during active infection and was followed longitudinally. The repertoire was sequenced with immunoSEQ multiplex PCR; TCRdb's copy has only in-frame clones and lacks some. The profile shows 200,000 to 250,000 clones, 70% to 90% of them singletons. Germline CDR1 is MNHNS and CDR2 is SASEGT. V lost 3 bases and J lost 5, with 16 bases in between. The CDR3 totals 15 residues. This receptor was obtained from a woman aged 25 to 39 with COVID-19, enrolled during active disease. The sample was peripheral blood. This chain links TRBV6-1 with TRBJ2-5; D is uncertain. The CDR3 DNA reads TGTGCCAGCAGTGATTGGCGTGGGCCCCGCGAGACCCAGTACTTC. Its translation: CASSDWRGPRETQYF.